The 19 T cell receptor beta chains presented below share a single source sample, sequenced in a study of T-cell memory formation after mild COVID-19. Each CDR3 protein gets one entry after TCRdb re-called the 5' RACE reads with MiXCR. This sample yields 500,000 to 550,000 distinct CDR3 sequences, of which about a fifth are seen a single time; around 13% belongs to the top ten. Sequencing used PBMCs or a T cell subset sorted from them (not recorded which). Receptors originate from an adult woman who had mild COVID-19 (a few samples of this study predate the infection). Cell type and time point are not known.

This CDR3 is CASSEDPTGEQYF. In DNA, the CDR3 is TGTGCCAGCAGTGAAGATCCGACGGGCGAGCAGTACTTC. The gene calls are TRBV25-1 and TRBJ2-7, with no clear D. Germline V CDR1 and CDR2: MGHDK, SYGVNS. This CDR3 is built from 13 residues. V was pared by 2 bases and J by 6 bases, with 11 bases between.

This clonotype has a handful of counts. The chain uses TRBV7-2 and TRBJ2-5, with 7 bases that match TRBD1. The CDR3 runs 13 residues. The germline gives CDR1 SGHTA, CDR2 FQGNSA. The V and J ends lost 5 bases and 5 bases, in that order; junction bases with no gene match: 5. The CDR3 is CASSPGQAETQYF. The CDR3 coding sequence is TGTGCCAGCAGCCCTGGACAGGCGGAGACCCAGTACTTC. The entire variable domain, with the rest obtained from reference TRBV7-2 and TRBJ2-5, is as follows: GAGVSQSPSNKVTEKGKDVELRCDPISGHTALYWYRQSLGQGLEFLIYFQGNSAPDKSGLPSDRFSAERTGGSVSTLTIQRTQQEDSAVYLCASSPGQAETQYFGPGTRLLVL.

This clonotype was detected only a few times. The chain links TRBV5-1 to TRBJ2-3; TRBD2 matches at 10 bases. CDR1 is SGHRS, CDR2 YFSETQ, per germline. The CDR3 extends over 15 amino acids. Trimming removed 4 bases from V and 3 bases from J; junction bases left unmatched: 5. The CDR3 loop is CASSLYSGGTDTQYF. The CDR3 DNA reads as TGCGCCAGCAGCCTCTATAGCGGGGGGACAGATACGCAGTATTTT.

Here the CDR3 DNA reads TGTGCCAGCAGTCCCTACCCCTGGCGGACCCAAGAGACCCAGTACTTC. Its translation: CASSPYPWRTQETQYF. V gene TRBV27 combines with J gene TRBJ2-5; no clear D gene. The CDR3 spans 16 residues. V lost 5 bases, J lost 1 base, and 17 bases lay in between. The germline V gene has CDR1 MNHEY and CDR2 SMNVEV (reference sequence).

In nucleotides, the CDR3 is TGTGCCACCAGTGCCCTGGACAGGGACACTGAAGCTTTCTTT. Protein: CATSALDRDTEAFF. The chain employs TRBV24-1 and TRBJ1-1; 8 nucleotides line up with TRBD1. The CDR3 sequence is 14 residues long. V lost 5 bases and J lost 3; bases outside the gene matches: 4. Germline-derived CDR1 and CDR2 are KGHDR and SFDVKD.

The chain carries TRBV5-1 and TRBJ1-1; D remains ambiguous. Deletions cut 2 bases from V and 1 base from J, with 6 bases between. Germline CDR1 SGHRS, CDR2 YFSETQ. The CDR3 runs to 13 residues. The CDR3 sequence is CASSFNQNTEAFF. CDR3 sequence (DNA): TGCGCCAGCAGCTTTAATCAGAACACTGAAGCTTTCTTT. The full variable domain, in which reference TRBV5-1 and TRBJ1-1 provide the parts outside the CDR3, is KAGVTQTPRYLIKTRGQQVTLSCSPISGHRSVSWYQQTPGQGLQFLFEYFSETQRNKGNFPGRFSGRQFSNSRSEMNVSTLELGDSALYLCASSFNQNTEAFFGQGTRLTVV.

CDR3 nucleotides: TGTGCCAGCAGCCAGCAGGGGTCGGATGGCTACACCTTC. Residues: CASSQQGSDGYTF. The rearrangement joins TRBV3-1 to TRBJ1-2, with a possible D match to TRBD1 (6 bases). Germline CDR1 LGHDT, CDR2 YNNKEL (reference sequence). The CDR3 runs to 13 residues. Trimming pared 3 bases from V and 6 bases from J, leaving 11 bases between.

This clonotype was found a few times. Germline and junction disagree at one end, which may indicate a read error. The chain employs TRBV7-9 and TRBJ2-1; 11 bases map to TRBD2. Per the germline V gene, CDR1 is SEHNR and CDR2 is FQNEAQ (reference sequence). The length of the CDR3 is 12 residues. As DNA, the CDR3 is TGTGCCAGCAGATTAGCGGGAGGGCCGGGCGGCTTC. Encoded protein: CASRLAGGPGGF. Drawing the rest from reference TRBV7-9 and TRBJ2-1, the complete variable domain is DTGVSQNPRHKITKRGQNVTFRCDPISEHNRLYWYRQTLGQGPEFLTYFQNEAQLEKSRLLSDRFSAERPKGSFSTLEIQRTEQGDSAMYLCASRLAGGPGGFGPGTRLTVL.

This clonotype was counted only a few times. DNA for the CDR3: TGCAGCCCTAGGCTACCTCTCTACGGAGATGAGCAGTTCTTC. Translation: CSPRLPLYGDEQFF. The chain employs TRBV29-1 and TRBJ2-1, with D unclear. The CDR3 is 14 residues long. Germline V gives CDR1 SQVTM, CDR2 ANQGSEA. Trimming cost V 8 bases and J 8 bases, with 22 bases left between them.

The V gene is TRBV18, the J gene TRBJ1-1; D is unclear. Germline CDR1 reads KGHSH; CDR2 reads LQKENI. V was shortened by 3 bases and J by 7 bases, with 15 bases between the two germline ends. The CDR3 sequence is 14 residues long. Here the CDR3 reads CASSPYGTDYEAFF. The CDR3 bases are TGTGCCAGCTCACCTTACGGCACAGACTATGAAGCTTTCTTT.

The table lists this clonotype with a few counts. This chain uses TRBV7-9 with TRBJ2-3; D tentatively reads TRBD1 or TRBD2 (7 bases each). This CDR3 has 17 residues. Germline CDR1 SEHNR, CDR2 FQNEAQ (reference sequence). Trimming cost V 0 bases and J 4 bases, with 17 bases left between them. CDR3: CASSLAPGEGASDTQYF. DNA of the CDR3: TGTGCCAGCAGCTTAGCCCCGGGGGAGGGGGCGTCAGATACGCAGTATTTT.

The sample holds many counts of this clonotype. The CDR3 is CASSIGTGAYEQYF. CDR3 in DNA: TGTGCCAGTAGTATAGGGACAGGGGCCTACGAGCAGTACTTC. The chain joins TRBV19 to TRBJ2-7, with TRBD1 matching 9 bases. The J segment lost 2 bases and the V segment lost 1 base, leaving 0 bases of the junction unmatched. Germline V gene sequence: CDR1 LNHDA, CDR2 SQIVND (reference sequence). This CDR3 spans 14 amino acids.

CDR3: CASSQLFGTSGTGELFF. The CDR3 DNA reads TGTGCCAGCAGTCAGCTCTTCGGGACTAGCGGCACCGGGGAGCTGTTTTTT. The chain carries TRBV12-3 or TRBV12-4 and TRBJ2-2, with 11 bases fitting TRBD2. The CDR3 is 17 amino acids. V lost 5 bases, J lost 4 bases, and 9 bases stayed unmatched.

V gene TRBV5-1 combines with J gene TRBJ2-2; D gene ambiguous. Trimming pared 5 bases from V and 4 bases from J, leaving 9 bases between. Germline CDR1 SGHRS, CDR2 YFSETQ. The CDR3 has 13 amino acids. CDR3 nucleotides: TGCGCCAGCAGGGCAGACATCACCGGGGAGCTGTTTTTT. It translates to CASRADITGELFF.

This clonotype showed up just a few times. V usage is TRBV7-2 and J usage is TRBJ2-7; the D gene is possibly TRBD2 (6 bases). The CDR3 is 14 residues long. The V and J ends lost 5 bases and 2 bases respectively, with 13 bases between them. The germline V gene encodes CDR1 SGHTA and CDR2 FQGNSA. The CDR3 nucleotides read TGTGCCAGCAGCCCGTGGGACTCTCCCTACGAGCAGTACTTC. Protein product: CASSPWDSPYEQYF.

This clonotype was found a few times. This sequence joins TRBV6-1 and TRBJ2-1; 11 bases line up with TRBD2. The CDR3 contains 16 residues. V was pared by 5 bases and J by 12 bases, with 15 bases of the junction left unmatched. The germline V gene encodes CDR1 MNHNS and CDR2 SASEGT. The CDR3 loop is CASSSLSGGARNAQFF. The DNA for the CDR3 is TGTGCCAGCAGTTCACTTAGCGGGGGGGCCCGAAACGCGCAGTTCTTC.

V and J are TRBV7-9 and TRBJ1-1; D is uncertain. The CDR3 spans 14 residues. The ends were cut back, 5 bases at V and 0 bases at J, with 10 bases in the middle. Germline V gives CDR1 SEHNR, CDR2 FQNEAQ (reference sequence). The CDR3 sequence: CASSPRRMNTEAFF. The CDR3 region has the DNA TGTGCCAGCAGCCCCCGCCGAATGAACACTGAAGCTTTCTTT.

The CDR3 loop is CAIGARQGTSGTDEQYF. The CDR3 DNA follows: TGTGCCATCGGAGCCAGGCAAGGGACTAGCGGGACTGATGAGCAGTACTTC. V and J are TRBV10-3 and TRBJ2-7, with 13 bases identical to TRBD2. Germline lookup yields CDR1 ENHRY and CDR2 SYGVKD. The junction had 17 bases not matched to a gene; V was cut back by 8 bases and J by 7 bases. The CDR3 has 17 residues.

The chain joins TRBV5-1 to TRBJ1-1, with D uncertain. CDR1 is SGHRS and CDR2 is YFSETQ in the germline V gene. The CDR3 spans 12 residues. Trimming shortened V by 0 bases and J by 7 bases, and 7 bases separated the two germline ends. The CDR3 reads CASSLDGFEAFF. CDR3 DNA: TGCGCCAGCAGCTTGGACGGTTTTGAAGCTTTCTTT.